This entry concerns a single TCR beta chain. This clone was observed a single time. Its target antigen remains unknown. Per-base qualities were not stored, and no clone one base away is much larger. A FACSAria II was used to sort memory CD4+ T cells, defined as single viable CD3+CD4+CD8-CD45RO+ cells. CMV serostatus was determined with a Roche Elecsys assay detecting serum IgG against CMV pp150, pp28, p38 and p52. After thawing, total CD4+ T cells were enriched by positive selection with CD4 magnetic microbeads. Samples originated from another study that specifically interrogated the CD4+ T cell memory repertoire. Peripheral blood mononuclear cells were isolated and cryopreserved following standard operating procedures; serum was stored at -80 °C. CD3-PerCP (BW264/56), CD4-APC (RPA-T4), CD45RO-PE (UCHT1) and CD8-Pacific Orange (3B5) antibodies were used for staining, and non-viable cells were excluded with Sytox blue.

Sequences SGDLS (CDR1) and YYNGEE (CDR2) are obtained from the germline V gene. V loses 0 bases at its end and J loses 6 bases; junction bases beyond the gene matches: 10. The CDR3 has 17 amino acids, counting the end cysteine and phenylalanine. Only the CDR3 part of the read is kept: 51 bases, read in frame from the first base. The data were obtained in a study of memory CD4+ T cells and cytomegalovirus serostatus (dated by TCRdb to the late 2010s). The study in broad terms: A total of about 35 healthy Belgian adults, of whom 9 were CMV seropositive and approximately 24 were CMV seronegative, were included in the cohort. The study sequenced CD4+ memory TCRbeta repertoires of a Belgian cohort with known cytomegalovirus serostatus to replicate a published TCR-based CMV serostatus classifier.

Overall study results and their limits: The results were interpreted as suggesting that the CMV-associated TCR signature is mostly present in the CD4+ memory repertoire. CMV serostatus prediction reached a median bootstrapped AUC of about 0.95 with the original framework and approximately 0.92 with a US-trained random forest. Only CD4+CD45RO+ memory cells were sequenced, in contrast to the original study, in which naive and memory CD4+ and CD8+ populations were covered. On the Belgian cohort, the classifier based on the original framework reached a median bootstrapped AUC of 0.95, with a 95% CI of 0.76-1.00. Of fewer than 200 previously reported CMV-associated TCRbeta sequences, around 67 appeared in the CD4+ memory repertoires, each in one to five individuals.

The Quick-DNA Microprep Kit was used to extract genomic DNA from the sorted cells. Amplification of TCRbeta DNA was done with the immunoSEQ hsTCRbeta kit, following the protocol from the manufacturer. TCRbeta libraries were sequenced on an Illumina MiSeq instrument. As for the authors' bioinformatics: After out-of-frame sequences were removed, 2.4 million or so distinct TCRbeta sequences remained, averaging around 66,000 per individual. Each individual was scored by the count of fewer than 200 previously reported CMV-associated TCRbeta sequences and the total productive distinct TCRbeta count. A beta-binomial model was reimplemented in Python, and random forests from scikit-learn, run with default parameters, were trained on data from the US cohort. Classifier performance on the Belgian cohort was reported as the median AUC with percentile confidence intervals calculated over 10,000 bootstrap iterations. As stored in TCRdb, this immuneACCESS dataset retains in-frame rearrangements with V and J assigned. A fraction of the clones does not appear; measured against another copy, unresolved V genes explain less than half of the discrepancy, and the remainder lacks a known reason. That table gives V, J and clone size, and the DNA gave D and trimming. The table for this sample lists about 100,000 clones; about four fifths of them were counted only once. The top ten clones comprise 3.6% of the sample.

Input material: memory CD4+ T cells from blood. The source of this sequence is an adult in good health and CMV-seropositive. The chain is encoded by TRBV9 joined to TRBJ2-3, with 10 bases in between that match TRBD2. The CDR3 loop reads CASSVAGRAGGRDTQYF. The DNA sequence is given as TGTGCCAGCAGCGTAGCAGGACGAGCGGGAGGGAGGGATACGCAGTATTTT. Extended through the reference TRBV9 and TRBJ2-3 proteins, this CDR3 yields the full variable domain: DSGVTQTPKHLITATGQRVTLRCSPRSGDLSVYWYQQSLDQGLQFLIQYYNGEERAKGNILERFSAQQFPDLHSELNLSSLELGDSALYFCASSVAGRAGGRDTQYFGPGTRLTVL.